These 2 T cell receptor beta chains share one sample of origin, sequenced in a study of T cell clonality in common variable immunodeficiency. Their recognized antigens are unknown. Whole-study results and caveats: Reportedly, TCR beta sequences from common variable immunodeficiency showed fewer deletions and N-nucleotide insertions.

Sequenced by immunoSEQ multiplex PCR; TCRdb stores in-frame clones only, minus some. Altogether about 19,000 clones were found in the sample, and no singletons occur. Sequenced material: peripheral blood mononuclear cells. The receptors come from a human donor with common variable immunodeficiency.

There are many counts of this clone. The sequenced fragment ends 3 residues before the CDR3 boundary, so the rest is inferred from the germline J gene. The gene calls are TRBV6-4 and TRBJ2-2; TRBD1 agrees at 8 bases. The CDR3 length is 16 residues. The V segment lost 2 bases and the J segment 4 bases; nucleotides outside the gene matches: 6. Germline values: CDR1 MRHNA, CDR2 SNTAGT. CDR3 protein: CASSDRTGMFTGELFF. CDR3 DNA, as far as it was read: TGTGCCAGCAGTGACAGGACAGGGATGTTCACCGGGGAG.

This clone has only a few counts. The read comes to an end 3 residues before the CDR3 does, leaving the germline J gene to fill in the end. The chain uses TRBV6-2 or TRBV6-3 and TRBJ2-1, with TRBD2 identical over 11 bases. V shed 6 bases, J shed 3 bases, and the junction held 4 bases outside the gene matches. There are 15 residues in the CDR3. Per the germline V gene, CDR1 is MNHEY and CDR2 is SVGEGT. CDR3 loop: CASRLAGVYYNEQFF. The sequenced part of the CDR3 DNA is TGTGCCAGCAGACTAGCGGGAGTGTACTACAATGAG.